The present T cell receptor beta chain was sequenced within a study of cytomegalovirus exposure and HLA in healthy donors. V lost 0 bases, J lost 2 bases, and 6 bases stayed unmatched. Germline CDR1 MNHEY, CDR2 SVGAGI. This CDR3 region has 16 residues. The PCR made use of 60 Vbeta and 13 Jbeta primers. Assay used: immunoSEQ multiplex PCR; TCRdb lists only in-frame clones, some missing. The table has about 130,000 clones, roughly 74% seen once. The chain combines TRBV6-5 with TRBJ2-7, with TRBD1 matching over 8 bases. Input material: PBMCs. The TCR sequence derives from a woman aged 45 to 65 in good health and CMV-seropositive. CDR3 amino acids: CASSYSSQGAAYEQYF. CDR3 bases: TGTGCCAGCAGTTACTCGAGTCAGGGGGCGGCCTACGAGCAGTACTTC.